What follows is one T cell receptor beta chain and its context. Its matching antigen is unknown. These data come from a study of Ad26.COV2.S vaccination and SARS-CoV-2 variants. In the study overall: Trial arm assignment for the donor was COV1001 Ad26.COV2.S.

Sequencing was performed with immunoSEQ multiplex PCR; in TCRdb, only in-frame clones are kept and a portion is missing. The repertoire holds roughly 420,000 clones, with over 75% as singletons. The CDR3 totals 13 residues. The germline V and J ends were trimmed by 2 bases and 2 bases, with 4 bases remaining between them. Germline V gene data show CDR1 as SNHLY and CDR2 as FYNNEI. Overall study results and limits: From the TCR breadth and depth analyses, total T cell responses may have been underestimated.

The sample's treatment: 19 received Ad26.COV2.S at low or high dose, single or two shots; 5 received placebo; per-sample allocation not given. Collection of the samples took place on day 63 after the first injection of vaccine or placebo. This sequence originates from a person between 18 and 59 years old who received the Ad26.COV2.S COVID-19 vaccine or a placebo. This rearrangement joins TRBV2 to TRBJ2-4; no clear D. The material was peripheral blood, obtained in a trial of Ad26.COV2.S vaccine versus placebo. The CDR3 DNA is TGTGCCAGCAGTGAACTTCCCAAAAACATTCAGTACTTC. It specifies CASSELPKNIQYF.